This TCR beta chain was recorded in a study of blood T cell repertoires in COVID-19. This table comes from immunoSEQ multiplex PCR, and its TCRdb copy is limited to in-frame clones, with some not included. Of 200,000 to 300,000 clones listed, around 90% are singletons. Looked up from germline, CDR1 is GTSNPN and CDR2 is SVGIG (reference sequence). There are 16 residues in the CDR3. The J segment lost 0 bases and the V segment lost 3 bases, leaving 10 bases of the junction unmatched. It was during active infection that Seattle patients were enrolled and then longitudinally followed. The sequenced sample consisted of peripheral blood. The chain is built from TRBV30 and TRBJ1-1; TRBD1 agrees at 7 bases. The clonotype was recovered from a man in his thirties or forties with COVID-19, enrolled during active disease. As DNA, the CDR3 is TGTGCCTGGAGCCCCCGAACGACAGGGCTGAACACTGAAGCTTTCTTT. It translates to CAWSPRTTGLNTEAFF.